This TCR beta chain came from a study of cytomegalovirus exposure and HLA in healthy donors. Overall study results and limits: A cluster of highly shared sequence variants was likely a sequencing artifact. In a later analysis, specific HLA alleles were associated with 16,000 or so TCR beta sequences at a 0.05 false discovery rate. Per a prior analysis, the majority of TCR beta V segments were productive roughly 90% or roughly 30% of the time.

It was with 60 Vbeta and 13 Jbeta primers that the PCR ran. Clones were read by immunoSEQ multiplex PCR, and TCRdb kept only the in-frame ones, dropping some. This sample has 150,000 to 250,000 clones, with 79% found just once. Notes on this clone: Its matching antigen is unknown.

Specimen: PBMCs. The TCR originated in a girl aged 5-17 years in good health and CMV-seropositive.

CDR3 loop: CASSAQGFEGYTF. DNA for the CDR3: TGTGCCAGCAGCGCACAGGGCTTTGAGGGCTACACCTTC. The V and J genes are TRBV7-9 and TRBJ1-2; D might be TRBD1 (6 bases). The V gene's germline CDR1 is SEHNR and CDR2 FQNEAQ (reference sequence). There are 13 residues in the CDR3. Between the trimmed V and J ends, which lost 5 bases and 8 bases, there was a span of 15 bases.